This entry concerns a single TCR beta chain. This specimen comes from a study of blood T cell repertoires in COVID-19. In the study overall: Whether acute or convalescent, the COVID-19 samples came from the United States, Italy and Spain.

Profiled with immunoSEQ multiplex PCR; TCRdb holds only in-frame clones, not every one. This sample has 250,000 or so clones, with approximately 85% found just once. Germline CDR1 is SGHRS and CDR2 is YFSETQ. The ends were cut back, 4 bases at V and 9 bases at J, with 20 bases in the middle. The CDR3 contains 15 residues. The sequence was collected from a woman aged 50 to 60 who had recovered from COVID-19. The chain couples TRBV5-1 to TRBJ2-1; D is possibly TRBD2 (7 bases). The specimen sequenced was PBMCs or T cells enriched from blood (not recorded which). CDR3 loop: CASSQGTTEGGEQFF. The CDR3 DNA reads TGCGCCAGCAGCCAGGGGACTACGGAGGGGGGTGAGCAGTTCTTC.